Included here is one T cell receptor beta chain sequence, with context. Measured with immunoSEQ multiplex PCR; TCRdb has only the in-frame clones, and not every one. The table records 150,000 to 200,000 clones, around nine tenths of them present only once. This sample stems from a study of blood T cell repertoires in COVID-19. Study-wide context: Sites in the United States, Italy and Spain provided acute and convalescent COVID-19 samples. T cells, B-cell-depleted T cells, or PBMCs provided the cDNA or gDNA that served as material.

The CDR3 has 13 amino acids. Germline CDR1 is SGHRS and CDR2 is YFSETQ. V shed 5 bases and J shed 4 bases, with 12 bases lying between them. Material: peripheral blood. The V call is TRBV5-1, the J call TRBJ1-1, with D tentatively TRBD1 (5 bases). The source of this sequence is a man between 18 and 29 years old with active or convalescent COVID-19. The CDR3 DNA reads TGCGCCAGCAGACCGTTCGGGGGCACTGAAGCTTTCTTT. This sequence encodes CASRPFGGTEAFF.